This TCR beta chain came from a study of blood T cell repertoires in COVID-19. TCRdb keeps only in-frame clones here, not all; method: immunoSEQ multiplex PCR. The data hold 300,000 to 350,000 clones, with 65% to 90% observed a single time. This CDR3 region has 15 residues. Looked up from germline, CDR1 is SGHTA and CDR2 is FQGTGA. Trimming took 5 bases from V and 0 from J; bases not matched to a gene: 3. This TCR came from a woman aged 40 to 50 with acute COVID-19. This chain uses TRBV7-3 with TRBJ2-2, with 7 bases aligning to TRBD1. The specimen sequenced was PBMCs or T cells enriched from blood (not recorded which). The CDR3 spells CASSVGGPNTGELFF. As DNA, the CDR3 is TGTGCCAGCAGCGTAGGGGGCCCGAACACCGGGGAGCTGTTTTTT. Supplemented by reference TRBV7-3 and TRBJ2-2, the full variable domain reads GAGVSQTPSNKVTEKGKYVELRCDPISGHTALYWYRQSLGQGPEFLIYFQGTGAADDSGLPNDRFFAVRPEGSVSTLKIQRTERGDSAVYLCASSVGGPNTGELFFGEGSRLTVL.